The 29 T cell receptor beta chains below come from one sample, sequenced in a study of T cells after yellow fever vaccination. MiXCR, run by TCRdb on the 5' RACE reads, gives a single entry per CDR3 protein. The repertoire holds 500,000 to 550,000 distinct CDR3 sequences, with around a fifth as singletons. Sequencing used PBMCs, obtained about 21 days after the first yellow fever vaccination. These receptors all stem from a man between 18 and 29 years old who received the YFV17D yellow fever vaccine.

The chain employs TRBV9 and TRBJ2-2; 8 bases align to TRBD1. Germline values: CDR1 SGDLS, CDR2 YYNGEE. The V and J ends lost 2 bases and 5 bases, in that order; junction bases with no gene match: 8. There are 16 residues in the CDR3. CDR3 DNA: TGTGCCAGCAGCGTCCAAGCCGGGACAGGAACCGGGGAGCTGTTTTTT. Protein: CASSVQAGTGTGELFF.

Comments on this clonotype: One end of the junction is discordant with germline, which a read error may explain. The J gene is TRBJ2-1, the V gene TRBV7-2; 7 positions match TRBD2. There are 15 residues in the CDR3. The germline V gene has CDR1 SGHTA and CDR2 FQGNSA. CDR3 sequence reads: CASSLGGGGYNKQFF. Here the CDR3 DNA reads TGTGCCAGCAGCTTAGGGGGCGGGGGATACAATAAGCAGTTCTTC.

This clonotype was counted only a few times. This chain joins TRBV12-3 or TRBV12-4 and TRBJ1-6, with a tentative D call TRBD1 (5 bases). Trimming stripped 5 bases from V and 7 bases from J, with 9 bases between. The CDR3 is made up of 13 amino acids. The CDR3 region has the DNA TGTGCCAGCAGTCCCAGGACAAATTCACCCCTCCACTTT. Its translation is CASSPRTNSPLHF.

This clonotype was observed at least ten times. The chain carries TRBV12-3 or TRBV12-4 and TRBJ2-7, with TRBD1 matching over 7 bases. The CDR3 runs 15 residues. V lost 1 base, J lost 3 bases, and 6 bases stayed unmatched. The CDR3 loop is CASSLDTGQNYEQYF. The CDR3 DNA reads as TGTGCCAGCAGTTTAGACACGGGACAGAACTACGAGCAGTACTTC.

This clonotype was detected only a few times. V is TRBV7-9 and J is TRBJ1-2; tentatively, D is TRBD1 (5 bases). The germline V gene encodes CDR1 SEHNR and CDR2 FQNEAQ (reference sequence). This CDR3 is 16 amino acids long. V shed 3 bases and J shed 8 bases, with 22 bases lying between them. Here the CDR3 reads CASSLQVEPAGYGYTF. Here the CDR3 DNA reads TGTGCCAGCAGCTTGCAGGTTGAACCAGCAGGGTACGGCTACACCTTC. Full variable domain (missing parts from reference TRBV7-9 and TRBJ1-2): DTGVSQNPRHKITKRGQNVTFRCDPISEHNRLYWYRQTLGQGPEFLTYFQNEAQLEKSRLLSDRFSAERPKGSFSTLEIQRTEQGDSAMYLCASSLQVEPAGYGYTFGSGTRLTVV.

V and J are TRBV20-1 and TRBJ2-7; no clear D gene. The germline gives CDR1 DFQATT, CDR2 SNEGSKA (reference sequence). CDR3 length: 11 residues. CDR3 nucleotide sequence: TGCAGTGCTCGAGACACCTACGAGCAGTACGTC. Encoded protein: CSARDTYEQYV.

There are many counts of this clonotype. J is TRBJ2-2 and V is TRBV28; D call uncertain. This CDR3 has 12 amino acids. The germline V gene encodes CDR1 MDHEN and CDR2 SYDVKM. V dropped 5 bases and J dropped 4 bases, with 5 bases sitting between them. CDR3 DNA sequence: TGTGCCAGCAGTACTCCCACCGGGGAGCTGTTTTTT. Its protein is CASSTPTGELFF. Full variable domain (rest looked up from reference TRBV28 and TRBJ2-2): DVKVTQSSRYLVKRTGEKVFLECVQDMDHENMFWYRQDPGLGLRLIYFSYDVKMKEKGDIPEGYSVSREKKERFSLILESASTNQTSMYLCASSTPTGELFFGEGSRLTVL.

The gene calls are TRBV29-1 and TRBJ2-1; weak D call: TRBD1 (5 bases). This CDR3 is built from 10 residues. V lost 5 bases and J lost 7, with 6 bases in between. Germline CDR1 and CDR2: SQVTM and ANQGSEA. This CDR3 reads CSVQGNEQFF. CDR3 bases: TGCAGCGTTCAGGGTAATGAGCAGTTCTTC.

This clonotype was seen a handful of times. V and J are TRBV3-1 and TRBJ2-5; TRBD2 is a possible D gene (6 bases). Trimming removed 6 bases at V and 4 bases at J, with 9 bases between. CDR1 is LGHDT and CDR2 is YNNKEL in the germline V gene (reference sequence). CDR3 length equals 12 residues. The CDR3 is CASRFGGETQYF. In DNA, the CDR3 is TGTGCCAGCAGATTCGGGGGAGAGACCCAGTACTTC.

This clonotype has a count of ten or more. The chain carries TRBV7-2 and TRBJ1-1; D perhaps matches TRBD1 (5 bases). From germline, CDR1 is SGHTA and CDR2 FQGNSA. Trimming shortened V by 6 bases and J by 0 bases, and 8 bases separated the two germline ends. This CDR3 has 13 amino acids. The CDR3 loop reads CASSPTVNTEAFF. CDR3 coding DNA: TGTGCCAGCAGTCCGACAGTGAACACTGAAGCTTTCTTT.

The chain is built from TRBV6-1 and TRBJ2-3; TRBD2 agrees at 9 bases. Germline V gives CDR1 MNHNS, CDR2 SASEGT. Trimming removed 5 bases from V and 6 bases from J; junction bases left unmatched: 15. This CDR3 spans 17 amino acids. CDR3 sequence (DNA): TGTGCCAGCAGTCCTGCCCATAGCGGGGGCCGTGAGGATACGCAGTATTTT. Its translation: CASSPAHSGGREDTQYF.

This chain uses TRBV12-3 or TRBV12-4 with TRBJ2-7, with D perhaps TRBD1 (6 bases). The germline V and J ends were trimmed by 6 bases and 0 bases, with 12 bases remaining between them. The CDR3 totals 14 residues. CDR3 sequence reads: CASRRTASSYEQYF. CDR3 coding DNA: TGTGCCAGCAGGAGGACAGCTAGCTCCTACGAGCAGTACTTC.

V is TRBV5-1 and J is TRBJ1-1, with D perhaps TRBD1 (6 bases). The CDR3 runs 16 residues. Trimming shortened V by 0 bases and J by 2 bases, and 14 bases separated the two germline ends. Germline CDR1 is SGHRS and CDR2 is YFSETQ. CDR3: CASSLVPGDLNTEAFF. As DNA, the CDR3 is TGCGCCAGCAGCTTGGTTCCAGGGGACCTAAACACTGAAGCTTTCTTT. The variable domain in full, completed from reference TRBV5-1 and TRBJ1-1, reads KAGVTQTPRYLIKTRGQQVTLSCSPISGHRSVSWYQQTPGQGLQFLFEYFSETQRNKGNFPGRFSGRQFSNSRSEMNVSTLELGDSALYLCASSLVPGDLNTEAFFGQGTRLTVV.

J is TRBJ2-2 and V is TRBV10-3, with 11 bases fitting TRBD2. Trimming cost V 8 bases and J 5 bases; bases outside gene matches: 4. Germline V gene lookup returns CDR1 ENHRY and CDR2 SYGVKD. This CDR3 has 14 amino acids. The DNA for the CDR3 is TGTGCCATCGGAGGGACTAGCGGTACCGGGGAGCTGTTTTTT. As protein: CAIGGTSGTGELFF.

V and J are TRBV4-3 and TRBJ2-4; D is undetermined. V was cut by 2 bases and J by 9 bases, with 11 bases left in between. CDR1 and CDR2 (germline): LGHNA, YSLEER. This CDR3 has 13 residues. CDR3: CASSQKVLGIQYF. The CDR3, as DNA: TGCGCCAGCAGCCAAAAGGTTCTGGGCATTCAGTACTTC.

The chain carries TRBV15 and TRBJ1-1; a weak D match, TRBD1 (5 bases). The V gene's germline CDR1 is LNHNV and CDR2 YYDKDF (reference sequence). Deletions cut 6 bases from V and 1 base from J, with 12 bases between. This CDR3 is built from 14 residues. CDR3 in DNA: TGTGCCACCAGAGAACCGACAGAGAACACTGAAGCTTTCTTT. Protein product: CATREPTENTEAFF.

The rearrangement links TRBV7-2 to TRBJ1-5; D not resolved. The CDR3 is 14 residues long. Germline V gene lookup returns CDR1 SGHTA and CDR2 FQGNSA. Trimming cost V 6 bases and J 6 bases, with 15 bases left between them. The DNA of the CDR3 is TGTGCCAGCAGTATTGACCGCCCCCCTCAGCCCCAGCATTTT. Amino acid sequence: CASSIDRPPQPQHF.

On this clonotype itself: Compared with germline, one end of the junction differs, possibly owing to a read error. The CDR3 DNA is TGTGCCAGCGGTTATAGCACAGGGTTGCGTAGTAAGGGAGCTTTCTTT. This encodes CASGYSTGLRSKGAFF. The chain recombines TRBV6-5 with TRBJ1-1, with D possibly matching TRBD1 (6 bases). The CDR3 runs to 16 residues. Germline V lookup: CDR1 MNHEY, CDR2 SVGAGI.

This clonotype was recorded a few times. The V call is TRBV5-4, the J call TRBJ2-1; TRBD2 agrees at 10 bases. J gave up 5 bases and V 4 bases, and 3 bases lay outside the gene matches. CDR1 is SGHNT, CDR2 YYREEE, per germline (reference sequence). The CDR3 contains 14 residues. CDR3 loop: CASSPTSGDNEQFF. CDR3 nucleotide sequence: TGTGCCAGCAGCCCTACTAGCGGGGACAATGAGCAGTTCTTC. Combining the CDR3 with reference TRBV5-4 and TRBJ2-1 gives the whole variable domain ETGVTQSPTHLIKTRGQQVTLRCSSQSGHNTVSWYQQALGQGPQFIFQYYREEENGRGNFPPRFSGLQFPNYSSELNVNALELDDSALYLCASSPTSGDNEQFFGPGTRLTVL.

This clonotype was detected only a few times. The chain is built from TRBV7-9 and TRBJ1-1, with D hard to call. Germline V gene sequence: CDR1 SEHNR, CDR2 FQNEAQ (reference sequence). V was trimmed by 1 base and J by 5 bases, leaving 11 bases between them. The CDR3 totals 14 residues. CDR3 nucleotides: TGTGCCAGCAGCTTAGGGGTGTTGGGGACTGAAGCTTTCTTT. Its protein is CASSLGVLGTEAFF. The whole variable domain, filled in from reference TRBV7-9 and TRBJ1-1, reads DTGVSQNPRHKITKRGQNVTFRCDPISEHNRLYWYRQTLGQGPEFLTYFQNEAQLEKSRLLSDRFSAERPKGSFSTLEIQRTEQGDSAMYLCASSLGVLGTEAFFGQGTRLTVV.

This sequence joins TRBV10-3 and TRBJ2-3; D unresolved. This CDR3 contains 15 residues. Trimming pared 6 bases from V and 0 bases from J, leaving 13 bases between. The germline CDR1 and CDR2 sequences are ENHRY and SYGVKD. The CDR3 here is CAISGAVGSTDTQYF. CDR3 sequence (DNA): TGTGCCATCAGCGGAGCTGTAGGTAGCACAGATACGCAGTATTTT.

The rearrangement links TRBV29-1 to TRBJ1-3, with D unclear. The CDR3 is 13 amino acids. With 6 bases removed from V and 0 bases from J, the gap between germline ends came to 9 bases. The germline V gene encodes CDR1 SQVTM and CDR2 ANQGSEA. The CDR3 loop reads CSVTWSSGNTIYF. The CDR3 DNA reads as TGCAGCGTGACATGGAGCTCTGGAAACACCATATATTTT. Full variable domain (rest looked up from reference TRBV29-1 and TRBJ1-3): SAVISQKPSRDICQRGTSLTIQCQVDSQVTMMFWYRQQPGQSLTLIATANQGSEATYESGFVIDKFPISRPNLTFSTLTVSNMSPEDSSIYLCSVTWSSGNTIYFGEGSWLTVV.

V usage is TRBV4-2 and J usage is TRBJ2-6; unclear D gene. Germline values: CDR1 LGHNA, CDR2 YNFKEQ. This CDR3 region has 20 residues. Trimming removed 8 bases from V and 0 bases from J, with 26 bases in between. The CDR3 sequence: CASSPSLQIMGSSGANVLTF. Here the CDR3 DNA reads TGTGCCAGCTCGCCGAGCTTACAAATCATGGGATCCTCTGGGGCCAACGTCCTGACTTTC.

This chain connects TRBV4-3 to TRBJ2-7; TRBD1 agrees at 7 bases. The CDR3 runs to 17 residues. V was pared by 5 bases and J by 2 bases, with 15 bases of the junction left unmatched. Germline CDR1 reads LGHNA; CDR2 reads YSLEER. The chain's CDR3 is CASSASRQGQAAYEQYF. Written as DNA, the CDR3 is TGCGCCAGCAGCGCGTCTCGACAGGGACAAGCAGCCTACGAGCAGTACTTC.

This clonotype showed up just a few times. CDR3 coding DNA: TGTGCCAGCAGCTTGTTAGCGGGGGCGGAGACCCAGTACTTC. It yields the protein CASSLLAGAETQYF. The chain combines TRBV7-9 with TRBJ2-5; 9 nucleotides line up with TRBD2. Looked up from germline, CDR1 is SEHNR and CDR2 is FQNEAQ (reference sequence). The CDR3 contains 14 residues. V dropped 3 bases and J dropped 5; count of bases not matched to a gene: 4.

The chain carries TRBV6-6 and TRBJ2-7; possible D gene TRBD2, 5 bases. The V end lost 11 bases, the J end lost 2 bases, and 10 bases lay between the germline ends. Germline-derived CDR1 and CDR2 are MNHNY and SVGAGI (reference sequence). This CDR3 is 11 amino acids long. This CDR3 is CAAGSPYEQYF. The CDR3 DNA reads TGTGCCGCGGGTAGCCCCTACGAGCAGTACTTC.

V gene TRBV5-5 combines with J gene TRBJ2-5, with 9 bases fitting TRBD1. The CDR3 loop spans 15 amino acids. Looked up from germline, CDR1 is SGHKS and CDR2 is YYEKEE (reference sequence). The V segment lost 3 bases and the J segment 6 bases; nucleotides outside the gene matches: 9. The CDR3 DNA sequence: TGTGCCAGCAGCTCGTCCCGGGACAGGGTACAGACCCAGTACTTC. Translating it yields CASSSSRDRVQTQYF. Full variable domain (missing parts from reference TRBV5-5 and TRBJ2-5): DAGVTQSPTHLIKTRGQQVTLRCSPISGHKSVSWYQQVLGQGPQFIFQYYEKEERGRGNFPDRFSARQFPNYSSELNVNALLLGDSALYLCASSSSRDRVQTQYFGPGTRLLVL.

The chain recombines TRBV20-1 with TRBJ2-2; no firm D call. Germline V lookup: CDR1 DFQATT, CDR2 SNEGSKA (reference sequence). Trimming removed 1 base at V and 0 bases at J, with 6 bases between. The CDR3 covers 14 residues. For the CDR3, the DNA is TGCAGTGCTAGAGGCGCGTCGAACACCGGGGAGCTGTTTTTT. It encodes CSARGASNTGELFF.

The chain has TRBV12-3 or TRBV12-4 and TRBJ1-2; D is unresolved. Trimming removed 5 bases at V and 4 bases at J, with 20 bases between. The CDR3 runs 16 residues. The CDR3 protein is CASSTEPALIRYGYTF. The CDR3 DNA sequence: TGTGCCAGCAGTACAGAGCCTGCCCTAATCCGCTATGGCTACACCTTC.